The 21 T cell receptor beta chains given below trace back to one sample, sequenced in a study of blood T cell repertoires in COVID-19. The data were produced by immunoSEQ multiplex PCR, yet TCRdb's version contains in-frame clones alone and is incomplete. The sample shows almost 250,000 clones, around 89% of them seen only once. Specimen: PBMCs or T cells enriched from blood (not recorded which). The receptors were sampled from a young woman who had recovered from COVID-19.

The V and J genes are TRBV28 and TRBJ1-2; possibly TRBD1 for D (6 bases). CDR3 length: 13 amino acids. Germline CDR1 and CDR2: MDHEN and SYDVKM. V dropped 7 bases and J dropped 6 bases, with 15 bases sitting between them. CDR3 amino acids: CASKSQGRHGYTF. CDR3 sequence (DNA): TGTGCCAGCAAGTCACAGGGTCGGCATGGCTACACCTTC.

As for this clone: Sequence at one end of the junction differs from germline and may be a read error. The CDR3 spells CASSLMGDTPTNF. The CDR3 nucleotides are TGTGCCAGCAGCTTAATGGGAGACACTCCAACCAACTTC. The J gene is TRBJ2-7, the V gene TRBV7-3; perhaps TRBD2 as D (5 bases). The CDR3 length is 13 residues. The germline gives CDR1 SGHTA, CDR2 FQGTGA.

V is TRBV27 and J is TRBJ1-4, with 8 bases fitting TRBD1. Unmatched junction bases numbered 6, after V lost 2 bases and J lost 7 bases. This CDR3 comprises 15 residues. Germline V gene data show CDR1 as MNHEY and CDR2 as SMNVEV (reference sequence). CDR3 nucleotide sequence: TGTGCCAGCAGTTTAGTAGGGACAGGTTTTGAAAAACTGTTTTTT. This encodes CASSLVGTGFEKLFF.

This chain uses TRBV2 with TRBJ2-3, with 11 bases lining up with TRBD2. The CDR3 totals 14 residues. Germline lookup yields CDR1 SNHLY and CDR2 FYNNEI. The trim removed 6 bases at V and 5 bases at J, leaving 4 bases unmatched. CDR3 residues: CASSRLAGLDTQYF. For the CDR3, the DNA is TGTGCCAGCAGCAGACTAGCGGGATTAGATACGCAGTATTTT.

The chain recombines TRBV18 with TRBJ2-1; 9 bases are a match to TRBD1. V gave up 2 bases and J gave up 8 bases; unmatched junction bases: 4. Germline CDR1 is KGHSH and CDR2 is LQKENI. This CDR3 is built from 14 residues. Here the CDR3 reads CASSPGTGLDEQFF. Here the CDR3 DNA reads TGTGCCAGCTCACCAGGGACAGGGCTGGATGAGCAGTTCTTC.

The V call is TRBV27, the J call TRBJ1-1, with D unresolved. This CDR3 region has 13 residues. The V gene lost 1 base and the J gene lost 5 bases, with 8 bases spanning the gap. Germline V gene lookup returns CDR1 MNHEY and CDR2 SMNVEV (reference sequence). The CDR3 DNA is TGTGCCAGCAGTTTATGGAGGGAAACTGAAGCTTTCTTT. It yields the protein CASSLWRETEAFF.

The CDR3 sequence: CASRNEEANTEAFF. CDR3 nucleotide sequence: TGTGCCAGCAGGAACGAGGAGGCGAACACTGAAGCTTTCTTT. V gene TRBV4-2 combines with J gene TRBJ1-1; D is ambiguous. The CDR3 spans 14 residues. Trimming shortened V by 6 bases and J by 1 base, and 12 bases separated the two germline ends. Germline lookup yields CDR1 LGHNA and CDR2 YNFKEQ.

V gene TRBV5-1 combines with J gene TRBJ1-4; 9 nucleotides align to TRBD1. Germline trimming cut 4 bases from V and 8 bases from J; bases unmatched to any gene: 6. Germline-derived CDR1 and CDR2 are SGHRS and YFSETQ. The CDR3 is made up of 14 amino acids. CDR3 in amino acids: CASSVGQGREKLFF. In DNA, the CDR3 is TGCGCCAGCAGCGTGGGACAGGGCAGGGAAAAACTGTTTTTT.

The chain recombines TRBV18 with TRBJ2-2; 7 bases are shared with TRBD2. This CDR3 has 15 residues. Germline V gene sequence: CDR1 KGHSH, CDR2 LQKENI. J gave up 2 bases and V 4 bases, and 4 bases lay outside the gene matches. The CDR3 loop reads CASSRGEGNTGELFF. CDR3 nucleotide sequence: TGTGCCAGCTCACGAGGGGAGGGCAACACCGGGGAGCTGTTTTTT.

The chain combines TRBV9 with TRBJ2-7; a weak D match, TRBD1 (6 bases). This CDR3 is built from 15 residues. V lost 4 bases and J lost 1, with 15 bases in between. Germline V gene data show CDR1 as SGDLS and CDR2 as YYNGEE. The CDR3 here is CASSPSGGQSYEQYF. CDR3 nucleotide sequence: TGTGCCAGCAGCCCTAGTGGAGGACAGTCCTACGAGCAGTACTTC.

The chain uses TRBV4-2 and TRBJ2-7; 8 bases are a match to TRBD2. This CDR3 is 14 amino acids long. Germline CDR1 reads LGHNA; CDR2 reads YNFKEQ. After removal of 3 bases from V and 6 bases from J, the junction contained 7 bases not matched to a gene. CDR3: CASSHPLAEVEQYF. CDR3 sequence (DNA): TGTGCCAGCAGCCACCCACTAGCGGAAGTCGAGCAGTACTTC.

This chain joins TRBV3-1 (or the pseudogene TRBV3-2) and TRBJ1-5, with D possibly matching TRBD1 (6 bases). Germline CDR1 LGHDT, CDR2 YNNKEL (reference sequence). The CDR3 loop spans 20 amino acids. The V end was cut by 4 bases, the J end by 3 bases, with 28 bases between. The CDR3 DNA reads as TGTGCCAGCAGCCTACGTCAACCCCGGGTGGAGACAGGATCCAATCAGCCCCAGCATTTT. This sequence encodes CASSLRQPRVETGSNQPQHF.

The genes are TRBV10-3 and TRBJ2-3, with D perhaps matching TRBD2 (5 bases). Germline CDR1 and CDR2: ENHRY and SYGVKD. With 10 bases removed from V and 0 bases from J, the gap between germline ends came to 17 bases. The length of the CDR3 is 15 residues. The CDR3 loop reads CATSHPAASTDTQYF. The CDR3 nucleotides read TGTGCCACCTCCCATCCAGCGGCTAGCACAGATACGCAGTATTTT.

The chain recombines TRBV6-5 with TRBJ1-2; D perhaps matches TRBD1 (6 bases). The CDR3 consists of 14 residues. Germline assignment: CDR1 MNHEY and CDR2 SVGAGI. Trimming left V 5 bases short and J 4 bases short, with 14 bases between. Here the CDR3 reads CASSKGTHGYGYTF. CDR3 coding DNA: TGTGCCAGCAGTAAGGGGACACATGGCTATGGCTACACCTTC.

V usage is TRBV27 and J usage is TRBJ2-1; 9 bases line up with TRBD2. Germline trimming cut 1 base from V and 6 bases from J; bases unmatched to any gene: 4. CDR3 length equals 15 residues. CDR1 is MNHEY, CDR2 SMNVEV, per germline (reference sequence). As DNA, the CDR3 is TGTGCCAGCAGTTTATGGAGCGGGAGGTCCAATGAGCAGTTCTTC. Its translation: CASSLWSGRSNEQFF.

V gene TRBV14 combines with J gene TRBJ2-1; 8 bases are a match to TRBD2. The CDR3 runs 20 residues. Looked up from germline, CDR1 is SGHDN and CDR2 is FVKESK. Trimming cost V 0 bases and J 9 bases; bases outside gene matches: 22. CDR3 in DNA: TGTGCCAGCAGCCAAGAACCCTGTGAGCTTAGCGGGATCCGAGAAGGTGAGCAGTTCTTC. This gives the protein CASSQEPCELSGIREGEQFF.

Only a few counts were recorded for this clone. The chain joins TRBV29-1 to TRBJ2-2; perhaps TRBD1 as D (6 bases). Germline assignment: CDR1 SQVTM and CDR2 ANQGSEA. V was cut by 3 bases and J by 7 bases, with 15 bases left in between. The CDR3 has 14 residues. The DNA for the CDR3 is TGCAGCGTTGAGTTGAAGGGGGTAGGCGGGGAGCTGTTTTTT. The encoded protein is CSVELKGVGGELFF.

A few counts support this clone. This sequence joins TRBV5-6 and TRBJ2-3; 8 bases fit TRBD2. With 3 bases clipped from V and 2 bases from J, the junction kept 5 bases outside the gene matches. This CDR3 is built from 15 residues. The V gene's germline CDR1 is SGHDT and CDR2 YYEEEE. CDR3 coding DNA: TGTGCCAGCAGCTCCCCGGGACTAGTCACAGATACGCAGTATTTT. Its protein product is CASSSPGLVTDTQYF.

The chain has TRBV30 and TRBJ2-3; 10 nucleotides match TRBD2. Looked up from germline, CDR1 is GTSNPN and CDR2 is SVGIG (reference sequence). After removal of 3 bases from V and 9 bases from J, the junction contained 9 bases not matched to a gene. The CDR3 sequence is 14 residues long. In nucleotides, the CDR3 is TGTGCCTGGAGCAGCGGGAGGGCTCCTGGAACGCAGTATTTT. Its translation: CAWSSGRAPGTQYF.

The V call is TRBV6-2 or TRBV6-3, the J call TRBJ1-1, with 7 bases that match TRBD1. Per the germline V gene, CDR1 is MNHEY and CDR2 is SVGEGT. With V trimmed by 4 bases and J by 2 bases, 10 bases remained unmatched. This CDR3 has 16 amino acids. CDR3 coding DNA: TGTGCCAGCAGTTCCCGTTTGGGACAGAGAAACACTGAAGCTTTCTTT. Translated: CASSSRLGQRNTEAFF.

The J gene is TRBJ2-2, the V gene TRBV5-6; 8 bases fit TRBD1. The germline CDR1 and CDR2 sequences are SGHDT and YYEEEE. The CDR3 is 14 amino acids. V trimming: 5 bases; J trimming: 3 bases; junction bases outside the gene matches: 3. CDR3 in DNA: TGTGCCAGCAGAGGGACAGGAGACACCGGGGAGCTGTTTTTT. It is translated as CASRGTGDTGELFF. Based on the CDR3 plus reference TRBV5-6 and TRBJ2-2, the full variable domain is DAGVTQSPTHLIKTRGQQVTLRCSPKSGHDTVSWYQQALGQGPQFIFQYYEEEERQRGNFPDRFSGHQFPNYSSELNVNALLLGDSALYLCASRGTGDTGELFFGEGSRLTVL.